The subject of this entry is one TCR beta chain. The sample originates from a study of control samples from healthy donors and cancer patients. Profiled with immunoSEQ multiplex PCR; TCRdb holds only in-frame clones, not every one. The sample lists hundreds of thousands of clones, over 75% occurring once. V shed 0 bases and J shed 3 bases, with 6 bases lying between them. The CDR3 sequence is 13 residues long. Germline lookup yields CDR1 LGHNA and CDR2 YSLEER. The chain recombines TRBV4-3 with TRBJ2-7, with no clear D. The source is a man in his forties or fifties with head and neck cancer. Sequencing used PBMCs. CDR3 sequence: CASSQDGRYEQYF. CDR3 bases: TGCGCCAGCAGCCAAGATGGGCGCTACGAGCAGTACTTC.